What follows are 27 T cell receptor beta chains derived from one specimen sequenced in a study of cytotoxic CD8 clonotypes in ibrutinib-treated CLL. Profiling relied on immunoSEQ multiplex PCR, and the TCRdb table lists in-frame clones only, not all of them. Altogether hundreds of thousands of clones are present, 67% being singletons, with the ten largest covering about 5.9%. Sequences were derived from PBMCs, sampled after 36 months of ibrutinib treatment. All receptors come from a human donor with chronic lymphocytic leukemia.

The chain joins TRBV14 to TRBJ2-6; no definite D call. This CDR3 is built from 15 residues. With 4 bases removed from V and 4 bases from J, the gap between germline ends came to 11 bases. CDR1 SGHDN and CDR2 FVKESK come from the germline V gene. In nucleotides, the CDR3 is TGTGCCAGCAGCCCTAGGTACGCCGGGGCCAACGTCCTGACTTTC. Its translation: CASSPRYAGANVLTF.

J is TRBJ1-1 and V is TRBV18; possibly TRBD1 for D (5 bases). The V end lost 5 bases, the J end lost 1 base, and 8 bases lay between the germline ends. The germline V gene has CDR1 KGHSH and CDR2 LQKENI. This CDR3 region has 13 residues. The CDR3 spells CASSGGGNTEAFF. The DNA of the CDR3 is TGTGCCAGCTCAGGGGGTGGGAACACTGAAGCTTTCTTT.

This clone came up a few times. This chain uses TRBV4-1 with TRBJ2-7, with D unresolved. The CDR3 is made up of 14 amino acids. Germline loops: CDR1 MGHRA, CDR2 YSYEKL. The V and J ends lost 0 bases and 0 bases respectively, with 6 bases between them. The CDR3 bases are TGCGCCAGCAGCCAAGAACGGAGCTCCTACGAGCAGTACTTC. It codes for CASSQERSSYEQYF.

The chain employs TRBV15 and TRBJ2-1; D is possibly TRBD2 (6 bases). Per germline, CDR1 LNHNV and CDR2 YYDKDF (reference sequence). With 0 bases removed from V and 2 bases from J, the gap between germline ends came to 14 bases. This CDR3 comprises 17 residues. CDR3 loop: CATSRERPGGTYNEQFF. As DNA, the CDR3 is TGTGCCACCAGCAGAGAAAGGCCTGGGGGGACCTACAATGAGCAGTTCTTC.

As regards this clone: The sample contains more than one DNA sequence encoding this CDR3. The chain couples TRBV10-3 to TRBJ2-5; D may be TRBD1 (5 bases). The V end was cut by 4 bases, the J end by 4 bases, with 7 bases between. Looked up from germline, CDR1 is ENHRY and CDR2 is SYGVKD. The CDR3 covers 12 residues. The CDR3 reads CAISGGRETQYF. The CDR3 bases are TGTGCCATCAGTGGGGGCCGAGAGACCCAGTACTTC.

The chain carries TRBV6-6 and TRBJ2-5, with D unresolved. Germline lookup yields CDR1 MNHNY and CDR2 SVGAGI (reference sequence). This CDR3 has 13 residues. V gave up 2 bases and J gave up 2 bases, with 6 bases separating them. This CDR3 reads CASSYRRQETQYF. DNA for the CDR3: TGTGCCAGCAGTTACCGGAGACAAGAGACCCAGTACTTC.

This clone was observed once. The chain recombines TRBV18 with TRBJ1-3, with TRBD1 identical over 10 bases. With V trimmed by 3 bases and J by 3 bases, 5 bases remained unmatched. The germline gives CDR1 KGHSH, CDR2 LQKENI. The CDR3 consists of 16 residues. CDR3 DNA: TGTGCCAGCTCACCCCGGACAGGGGGAGGTGGAAACACCATATATTTT. Translating gives CASSPRTGGGGNTIYF.

The genes are TRBV9 and TRBJ2-1; 12 nucleotides align to TRBD2. The V gene's germline CDR1 is SGDLS and CDR2 YYNGEE. Trimming cost V 2 bases and J 12 bases; bases outside gene matches: 3. The CDR3 is made up of 13 amino acids. CDR3 loop: CASSVLAGGPQFF. The CDR3 DNA follows: TGTGCCAGCAGCGTCCTAGCGGGAGGGCCGCAGTTCTTC.

Only a few counts were recorded for this clone. The chain employs TRBV12-5 and TRBJ1-5, with 7 bases matching TRBD1. V lost 2 bases and J lost 2; bases outside the gene matches: 3. This CDR3 comprises 15 residues. Germline CDR1 and CDR2: LGHNT and FRNRAP. The CDR3: CASGLRQGGNQPQHF. The DNA for the CDR3 is TGTGCTAGTGGTTTGAGGCAGGGGGGCAATCAGCCCCAGCATTTT.

The V and J genes are TRBV7-2 and TRBJ2-7; D possibly matches TRBD1 or TRBD2 (6 bases each). Germline values: CDR1 SGHTA, CDR2 FQGNSA. The CDR3 has 13 amino acids. Trimming cost V 7 bases and J 2 bases, with 12 bases left between them. As DNA, the CDR3 is TGTGCCAGCACCGGGGGCGGACCCTACGAGCAGTACTTC. Protein: CASTGGGPYEQYF.

Comment on this clone: Given the absence of the conserved phenylalanine or tryptophan at the CDR3 end, a read error is likely. The DNA is omitted, as the CDR3 cannot be located on it reliably, and the CDR3 follows TCRdb's listing. The V gene is TRBV21-1, the J gene TRBJ2-6; the DNA was not used to check the table's D call, TRBD2. TRBV21-1 corresponds to a pseudogene. 14 amino acids form the CDR3, both terminal residues included. Here the CDR3 reads CASSKRDVSGPPSG.

The chain combines TRBV30 with TRBJ1-3, with 9 bases fitting TRBD1. Germline assignment: CDR1 GTSNPN and CDR2 SVGIG (reference sequence). The CDR3 is 19 amino acids. V was pared by 3 bases and J by 0 bases, with 15 bases of the junction left unmatched. CDR3 nucleotide sequence: TGTGCCTGGAGAACCACAGGGGGCCCAATCCCAGGCTCTGGAAACACCATATATTTT. Protein product: CAWRTTGGPIPGSGNTIYF.

This clone was observed once. The chain employs TRBV5-6 and TRBJ1-1; D remains ambiguous. Per germline, CDR1 SGHDT and CDR2 YYEEEE. The CDR3 extends over 14 amino acids. Trimming cost V 1 base and J 1 base, with 8 bases left between them. The CDR3 protein is CASSLPTANTEAFF. The DNA of the CDR3 is TGTGCCAGCAGCTTGCCGACCGCGAACACTGAAGCTTTCTTT.

The chain links TRBV19 to TRBJ2-7, with D perhaps assigned TRBD1 or TRBD2 (5 bases each). V lost 5 bases to trimming and J lost 7 bases, with 18 bases between them. This CDR3 has 14 amino acids. CDR1 LNHDA and CDR2 SQIVND come from the germline V gene (reference sequence). The CDR3 region is CASSEGPGPSEQYF. CDR3 nucleotide sequence: TGTGCCAGTAGTGAGGGCCCGGGACCTTCAGAGCAGTACTTC.

This clone came up a few times. The J gene is TRBJ1-3, the V gene TRBV21-1; the table's D call, TRBD1, has no DNA check behind it. TRBV21-1 is a listed pseudogene. This CDR3 spans 14 amino acids. CDR3 amino acids: CASRPGQGGNTIYF. The CDR3 nucleotides are TGTGCCAGCAGGCCGGGACAGGGGGGAAACACCATATATTTT.

The V call is TRBV27, the J call TRBJ2-3; a possible D gene is TRBD2 (5 bases). In germline, CDR1 is MNHEY, CDR2 SMNVEV (reference sequence). The V end lost 5 bases, the J end lost 2 bases, and 17 bases lay between the germline ends. The CDR3 extends over 16 amino acids. The chain's CDR3 is CASSPESGRYTDTQYF. Written as DNA, the CDR3 is TGTGCCAGCAGTCCAGAAAGCGGAAGATACACAGATACGCAGTATTTT.

The chain employs TRBV5-4 and TRBJ1-2; D is unclear. The length of the CDR3 is 13 residues. Germline lookup yields CDR1 SGHNT and CDR2 YYREEE (reference sequence). V shed 0 bases and J shed 7 bases, with 10 bases lying between them. The CDR3 sequence: CASSLGSGSGYTF. The CDR3 bases are TGTGCCAGCAGCTTGGGGTCGGGTAGTGGCTACACCTTC. The full variable domain, with the rest looked up from reference TRBV5-4 and TRBJ1-2, is ETGVTQSPTHLIKTRGQQVTLRCSSQSGHNTVSWYQQALGQGPQFIFQYYREEENGRGNFPPRFSGLQFPNYSSELNVNALELDDSALYLCASSLGSGSGYTFGSGTRLTVV.

This chain links TRBV11-2 with TRBJ2-3, with 8 nucleotides matching TRBD2. Germline assignment: CDR1 SGHAT and CDR2 FQNNGV. The CDR3 has 15 residues. V lost 5 bases and J lost 1; bases outside the gene matches: 5. The DNA of the CDR3 is TGTGCCAGCAGCCAGAGCGGGAGAGGCACAGATACGCAGTATTTT. Translation gives CASSQSGRGTDTQYF. Combining the CDR3 with reference TRBV11-2 and TRBJ2-3 gives the whole variable domain EAGVAQSPRYKIIEKRQSVAFWCNPISGHATLYWYQQILGQGPKLLIQFQNNGVVDDSQLPKDRFSAERLKGVDSTLKIQPAKLEDSAVYLCASSQSGRGTDTQYFGPGTRLTVL.

V gene TRBV7-6 combines with J gene TRBJ2-3; possibly TRBD1 for D (5 bases). V was shortened by 6 bases and J by 8 bases, with 15 bases between the two germline ends. Germline CDR1 reads SGHVS; CDR2 reads FNYEAQ. This CDR3 spans 13 amino acids. As DNA, the CDR3 is TGTGCCAGCAGACAAAGCGCTAGGGGTACGCAGTATTTT. Residues: CASRQSARGTQYF.

This clone appeared a few times. The chain is built from TRBV19 and TRBJ2-7; D remains unclear. V lost 5 bases and J lost 8, with 16 bases in between. The CDR3 has 13 amino acids. CDR1 and CDR2 from the germline V gene are LNHDA and SQIVND (reference sequence). The chain's CDR3 is CASSPPSGPKQYF. In nucleotides, the CDR3 is TGTGCCAGTAGTCCTCCCTCCGGACCTAAGCAGTACTTC.

The V gene is TRBV6-5, the J gene TRBJ2-1, with a weak D call TRBD2 (6 bases). The CDR3 contains 14 residues. From germline, CDR1 is MNHEY and CDR2 SVGAGI. V was shortened by 2 bases and J by 6 bases, with 11 bases between the two germline ends. CDR3 residues: CASSYGGLTNEQFF. The CDR3 nucleotides read TGTGCCAGCAGTTACGGGGGACTGACCAATGAGCAGTTCTTC.

This chain links TRBV2 with TRBJ2-7, with D hard to call. This CDR3 comprises 16 residues. CDR1 and CDR2 (germline): SNHLY, FYNNEI. Deletions cut 7 bases from V and 0 bases from J, with 19 bases between. Here the CDR3 DNA reads TGTGCCAGCAAGGGTCTAGTTTTTGGGGACTCCTACGAGCAGTACTTC. Protein sequence: CASKGLVFGDSYEQYF.

The chain has TRBV5-1 and TRBJ2-7; the D gene could be TRBD1 or TRBD2 (6 bases each). The V gene lost 2 bases and the J gene lost 6 bases, with 12 bases spanning the gap. CDR3 length equals 13 residues. Germline V gene data show CDR1 as SGHRS and CDR2 as YFSETQ. The CDR3, as DNA: TGCGCCAGCAGCTTAGGGGGGCCCATCGAGCAGTACTTC. Amino acid sequence: CASSLGGPIEQYF.

This clone was seen a handful of times. The chain recombines TRBV19 with TRBJ2-4, with D possibly TRBD1 on 6 matching bases. The CDR3 runs to 16 residues. Trimming took 6 bases from V and 0 from J, leaving 15 bases between them. The germline V gene has CDR1 LNHDA and CDR2 SQIVND (reference sequence). CDR3: CASRKGVGEAKNIQYF. DNA for the CDR3: TGTGCCAGTAGAAAGGGGGTAGGAGAAGCCAAAAACATTCAGTACTTC.

This CDR3 is CASSPRGDNSPLHF. The DNA for the CDR3 is TGTGCCAGCTCACCAAGGGGGGATAATTCACCCCTCCACTTT. The rearrangement links TRBV18 to TRBJ1-6; perhaps TRBD1 as D (6 bases). The V gene's germline CDR1 is KGHSH and CDR2 LQKENI. The CDR3 extends over 14 amino acids. Trimming left V 2 bases short and J 5 bases short, with 7 bases between. Full variable domain (remainder filled in from reference TRBV18 and TRBJ1-6): NAGVMQNPRHLVRRRGQEARLRCSPMKGHSHVYWYRQLPEEGLKFMVYLQKENIIDESGMPKERFSAEFPKEGPSILRIQQVVRGDSAAYFCASSPRGDNSPLHFGNGTRLTVT.

The chain joins TRBV2 to TRBJ2-7, with TRBD2 matching over 8 bases. CDR1 is SNHLY and CDR2 is FYNNEI in the germline V gene. There are 15 residues in the CDR3. V lost 2 bases to trimming and J lost 3 bases; unmatched junction nucleotides: 6. The DNA of the CDR3 is TGTGCCAGCAGTGAACGAGCGGGAGTCTTCTACGAGCAGTACTTC. It is translated as CASSERAGVFYEQYF.

The CDR3 spells CASSSPLGSGYNEQFF. In DNA form, the CDR3 reads TGTGCCAGCAGCTCCCCCTTAGGTAGCGGTTACAATGAGCAGTTCTTC. The chain links TRBV7-9 to TRBJ2-1; weak D call: TRBD2 (6 bases). The CDR3 runs 16 residues. CDR1 and CDR2 from the germline V gene are SEHNR and FQNEAQ (reference sequence). V was pared by 4 bases and J by 4 bases, with 17 bases between. Full variable domain (missing parts from reference TRBV7-9 and TRBJ2-1): DTGVSQNPRHKITKRGQNVTFRCDPISEHNRLYWYRQTLGQGPEFLTYFQNEAQLEKSRLLSDRFSAERPKGSFSTLEIQRTEQGDSAMYLCASSSPLGSGYNEQFFGPGTRLTVL.